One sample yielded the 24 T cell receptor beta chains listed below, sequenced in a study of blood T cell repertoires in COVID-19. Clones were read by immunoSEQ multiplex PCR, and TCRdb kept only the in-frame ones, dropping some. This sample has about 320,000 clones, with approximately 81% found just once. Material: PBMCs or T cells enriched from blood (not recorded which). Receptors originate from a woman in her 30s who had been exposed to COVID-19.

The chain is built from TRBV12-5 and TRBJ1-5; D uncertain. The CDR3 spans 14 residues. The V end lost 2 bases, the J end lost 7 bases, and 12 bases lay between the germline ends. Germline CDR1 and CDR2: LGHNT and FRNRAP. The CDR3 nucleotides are TGTGCTAGTGGTTTGCCCGGTTGGGAGCAGCCCCAGCATTTT. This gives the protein CASGLPGWEQPQHF.

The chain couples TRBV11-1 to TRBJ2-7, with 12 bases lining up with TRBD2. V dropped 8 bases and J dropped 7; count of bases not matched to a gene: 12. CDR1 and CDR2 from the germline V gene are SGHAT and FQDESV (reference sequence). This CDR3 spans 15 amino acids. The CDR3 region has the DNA TGTGCCAGCCGGCCTAGCGGGAGGGGTGCAGGTGAGCAGTACTTC. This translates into CASRPSGRGAGEQYF.

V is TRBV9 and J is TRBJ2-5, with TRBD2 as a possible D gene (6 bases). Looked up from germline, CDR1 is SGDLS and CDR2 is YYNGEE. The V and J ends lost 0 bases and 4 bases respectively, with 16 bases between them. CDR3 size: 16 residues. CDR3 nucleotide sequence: TGTGCCAGCAGCGTAGCTGGGGGAGGTAGAGGAGAGACCCAGTACTTC. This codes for CASSVAGGGRGETQYF.

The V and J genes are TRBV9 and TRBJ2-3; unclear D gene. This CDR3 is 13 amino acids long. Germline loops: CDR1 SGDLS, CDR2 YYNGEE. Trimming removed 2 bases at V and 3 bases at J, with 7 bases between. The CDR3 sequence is CASSVLQTDTQYF. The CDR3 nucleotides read TGTGCCAGCAGCGTTCTACAGACAGATACGCAGTATTTT.

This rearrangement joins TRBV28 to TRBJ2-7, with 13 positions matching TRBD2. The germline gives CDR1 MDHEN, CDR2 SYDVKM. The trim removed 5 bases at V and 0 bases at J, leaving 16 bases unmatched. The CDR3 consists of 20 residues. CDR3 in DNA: TGTGCCAGCAGTCCTAGGACTAGCGGGAGTATTTCCCCCAACTCCTACGAGCAGTACTTC. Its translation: CASSPRTSGSISPNSYEQYF.

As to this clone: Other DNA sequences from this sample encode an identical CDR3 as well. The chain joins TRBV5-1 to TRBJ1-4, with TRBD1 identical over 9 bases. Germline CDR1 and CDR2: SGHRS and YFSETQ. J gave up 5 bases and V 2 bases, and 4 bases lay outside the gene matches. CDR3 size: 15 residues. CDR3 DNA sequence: TGCGCCAGCAGCTTACGGACAGGGGCCAATGAAAAACTGTTTTTT. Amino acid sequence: CASSLRTGANEKLFF.

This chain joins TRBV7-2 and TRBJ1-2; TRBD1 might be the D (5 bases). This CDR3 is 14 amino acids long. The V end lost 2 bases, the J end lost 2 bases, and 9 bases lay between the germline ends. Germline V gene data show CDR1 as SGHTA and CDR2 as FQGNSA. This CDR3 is CASSLMGGNYGYTF. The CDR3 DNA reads TGTGCCAGCAGCTTAATGGGGGGAAACTATGGCTACACCTTC.

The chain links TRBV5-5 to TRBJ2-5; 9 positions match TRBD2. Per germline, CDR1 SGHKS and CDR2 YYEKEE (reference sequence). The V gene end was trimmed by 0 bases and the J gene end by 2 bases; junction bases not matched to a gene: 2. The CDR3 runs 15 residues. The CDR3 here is CASSLVTSGQETQYF. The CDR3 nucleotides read TGTGCCAGCAGCTTGGTGACTAGCGGACAAGAGACCCAGTACTTC.

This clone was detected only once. The CDR3 DNA sequence: TGTGCCAGCAGTTTATATCAGGGGGCGACTGGAAACACCATATATTTT. Translated, it gives CASSLYQGATGNTIYF. The chain has TRBV28 and TRBJ1-3, with 8 bases matching TRBD1. Germline CDR1 is MDHEN and CDR2 is SYDVKM. After removal of 1 base from V and 2 bases from J, the junction contained 4 bases not matched to a gene. The length of the CDR3 is 16 residues.

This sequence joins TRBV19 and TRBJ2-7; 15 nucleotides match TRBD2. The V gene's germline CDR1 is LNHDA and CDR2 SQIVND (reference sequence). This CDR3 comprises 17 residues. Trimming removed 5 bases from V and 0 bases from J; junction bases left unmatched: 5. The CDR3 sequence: CASSLGLAGGSSYEQYF. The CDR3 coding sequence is TGTGCCAGTAGTCTGGGACTAGCGGGAGGTAGCTCCTACGAGCAGTACTTC. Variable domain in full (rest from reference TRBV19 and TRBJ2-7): DGGITQSPKYLFRKEGQNVTLSCEQNLNHDAMYWYRQDPGQGLRLIYYSQIVNDFQKGDIAEGYSVSREKKESFPLTVTSAQKNPTAFYLCASSLGLAGGSSYEQYFGPGTRLTVT.

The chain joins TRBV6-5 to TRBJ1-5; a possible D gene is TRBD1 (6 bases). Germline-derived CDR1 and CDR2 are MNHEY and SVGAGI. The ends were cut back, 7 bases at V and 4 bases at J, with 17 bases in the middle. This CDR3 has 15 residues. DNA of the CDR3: TGTGCCAGCACCTCCTCACAGGGTACTAATCAGCCCCAGCATTTT. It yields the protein CASTSSQGTNQPQHF.

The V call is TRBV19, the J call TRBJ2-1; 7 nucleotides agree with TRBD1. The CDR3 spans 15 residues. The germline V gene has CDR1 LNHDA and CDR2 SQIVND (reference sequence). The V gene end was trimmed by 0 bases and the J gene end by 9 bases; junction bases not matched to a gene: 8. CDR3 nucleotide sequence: TGTGCCAGTAGTATAGATCTAAGAGGGGGCGTTGAGCAGTTCTTC. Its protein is CASSIDLRGGVEQFF.

This chain's CDR3 is CASSEGTGLTYNEQFF. In DNA form, the CDR3 reads TGTGCCAGCAGTGAAGGGACAGGGCTTACCTACAATGAGCAGTTCTTC. The chain combines TRBV2 with TRBJ2-1; TRBD1 matches 8 bases. Trimming cost V 1 base and J 2 bases; bases outside gene matches: 4. This CDR3 spans 16 amino acids. Looked up from germline, CDR1 is SNHLY and CDR2 is FYNNEI.

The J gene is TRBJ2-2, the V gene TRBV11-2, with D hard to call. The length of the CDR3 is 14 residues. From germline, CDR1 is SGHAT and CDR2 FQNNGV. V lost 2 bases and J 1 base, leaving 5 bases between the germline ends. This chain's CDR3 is CASSLNMNTGELFF. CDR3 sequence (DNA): TGTGCCAGCAGCTTAAATATGAACACCGGGGAGCTGTTTTTT.

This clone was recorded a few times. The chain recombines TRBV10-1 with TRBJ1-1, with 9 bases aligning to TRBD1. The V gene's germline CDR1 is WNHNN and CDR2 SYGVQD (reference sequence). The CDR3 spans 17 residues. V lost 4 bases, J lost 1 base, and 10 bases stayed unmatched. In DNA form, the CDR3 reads TGCGCCAGCAGTGGGGGACAGGGCCCTCATCCGAACACTGAAGCTTTCTTT. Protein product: CASSGGQGPHPNTEAFF.

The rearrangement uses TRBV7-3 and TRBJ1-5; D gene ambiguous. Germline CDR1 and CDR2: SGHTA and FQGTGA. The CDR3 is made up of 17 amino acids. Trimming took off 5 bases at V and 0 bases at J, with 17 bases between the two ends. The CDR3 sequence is CASSHSIYISSNQPQHF. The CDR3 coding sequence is TGTGCCAGCAGCCATTCGATATACATATCTAGCAATCAGCCCCAGCATTTT.

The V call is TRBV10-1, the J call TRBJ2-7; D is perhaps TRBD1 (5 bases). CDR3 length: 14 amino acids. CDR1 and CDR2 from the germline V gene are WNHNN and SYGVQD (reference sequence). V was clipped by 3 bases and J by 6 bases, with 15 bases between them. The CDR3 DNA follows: TGCGCCAGCAGTGACAGGGCCTGGGTGGGCGAGCAGTACTTC. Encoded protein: CASSDRAWVGEQYF.

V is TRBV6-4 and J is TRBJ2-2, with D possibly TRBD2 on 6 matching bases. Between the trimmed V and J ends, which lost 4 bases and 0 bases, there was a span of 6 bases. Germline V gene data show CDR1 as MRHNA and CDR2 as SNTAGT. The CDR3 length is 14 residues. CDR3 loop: CASSGDSNTGELFF. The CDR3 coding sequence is TGTGCCAGCAGTGGGGACTCGAACACCGGGGAGCTGTTTTTT.

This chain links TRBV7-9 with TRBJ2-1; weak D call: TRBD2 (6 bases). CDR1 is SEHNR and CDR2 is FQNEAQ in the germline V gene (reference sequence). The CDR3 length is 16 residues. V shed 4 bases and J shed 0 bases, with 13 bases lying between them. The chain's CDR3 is CASSSTRGSSYNEQFF. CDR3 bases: TGTGCCAGCAGCTCAACACGGGGGAGCTCCTACAATGAGCAGTTCTTC. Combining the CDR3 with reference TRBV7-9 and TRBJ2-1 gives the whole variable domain DTGVSQNPRHKITKRGQNVTFRCDPISEHNRLYWYRQTLGQGPEFLTYFQNEAQLEKSRLLSDRFSAERPKGSFSTLEIQRTEQGDSAMYLCASSSTRGSSYNEQFFGPGTRLTVL.

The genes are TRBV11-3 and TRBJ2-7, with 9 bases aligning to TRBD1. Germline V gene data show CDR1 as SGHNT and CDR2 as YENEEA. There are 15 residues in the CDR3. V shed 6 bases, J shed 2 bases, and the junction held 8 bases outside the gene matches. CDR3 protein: CASSSGQGLPYEQYF. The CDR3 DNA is TGTGCCAGCAGTTCCGGACAGGGGCTCCCCTACGAGCAGTACTTC.

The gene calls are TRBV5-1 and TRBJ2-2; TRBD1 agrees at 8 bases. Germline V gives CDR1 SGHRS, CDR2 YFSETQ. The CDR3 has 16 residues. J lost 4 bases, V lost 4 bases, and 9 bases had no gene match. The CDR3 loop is CASSPGQELSTGELFF. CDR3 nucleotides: TGCGCCAGCAGCCCGGGACAGGAATTGTCCACCGGGGAGCTGTTTTTT.

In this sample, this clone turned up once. The CDR3 spells CASSLGGAMNTEAFF. In nucleotides, the CDR3 is TGTGCCAGCAGTTTAGGAGGGGCCATGAACACTGAAGCTTTCTTT. The chain combines TRBV27 with TRBJ1-1; D possibly corresponds to TRBD1 (5 bases). The CDR3 has 15 amino acids. In germline, CDR1 is MNHEY, CDR2 SMNVEV (reference sequence). Deletions cut 2 bases from V and 0 bases from J, with 10 bases between.

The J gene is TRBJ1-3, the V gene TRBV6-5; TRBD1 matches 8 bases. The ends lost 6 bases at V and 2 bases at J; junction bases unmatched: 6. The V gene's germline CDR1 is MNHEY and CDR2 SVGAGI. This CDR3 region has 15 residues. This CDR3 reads CASSRTGRTGNTIYF. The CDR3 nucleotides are TGTGCCAGCAGCCGGACAGGGAGAACTGGAAACACCATATATTTT.

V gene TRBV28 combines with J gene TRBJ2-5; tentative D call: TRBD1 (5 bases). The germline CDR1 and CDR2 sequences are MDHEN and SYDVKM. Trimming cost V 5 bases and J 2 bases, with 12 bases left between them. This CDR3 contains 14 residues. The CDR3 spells CASSRIDRQETQYF. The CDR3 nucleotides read TGTGCCAGCAGTCGTATTGACAGACAAGAGACCCAGTACTTC.